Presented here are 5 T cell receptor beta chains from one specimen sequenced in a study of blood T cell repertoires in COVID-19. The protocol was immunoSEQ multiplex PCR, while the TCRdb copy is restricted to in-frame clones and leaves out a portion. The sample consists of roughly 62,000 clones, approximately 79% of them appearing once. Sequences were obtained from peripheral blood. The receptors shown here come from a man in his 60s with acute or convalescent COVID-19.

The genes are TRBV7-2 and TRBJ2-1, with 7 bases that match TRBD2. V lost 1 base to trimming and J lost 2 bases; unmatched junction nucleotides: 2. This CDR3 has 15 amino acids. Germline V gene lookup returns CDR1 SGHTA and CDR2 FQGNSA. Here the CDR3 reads CASSLVGGAYNEQFF. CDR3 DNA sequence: TGTGCCAGCAGCTTAGTTGGGGGGGCCTACAATGAGCAGTTCTTC. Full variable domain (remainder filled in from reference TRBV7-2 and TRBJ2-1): GAGVSQSPSNKVTEKGKDVELRCDPISGHTALYWYRQSLGQGLEFLIYFQGNSAPDKSGLPSDRFSAERTGGSVSTLTIQRTQQEDSAVYLCASSLVGGAYNEQFFGPGTRLTVL.

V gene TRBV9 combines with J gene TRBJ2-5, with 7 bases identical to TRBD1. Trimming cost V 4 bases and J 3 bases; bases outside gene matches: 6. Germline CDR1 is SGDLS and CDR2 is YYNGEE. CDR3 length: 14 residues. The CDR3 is CASSTLDREETQYF. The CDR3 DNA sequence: TGTGCCAGCAGCACCCTCGACAGGGAAGAGACCCAGTACTTC.

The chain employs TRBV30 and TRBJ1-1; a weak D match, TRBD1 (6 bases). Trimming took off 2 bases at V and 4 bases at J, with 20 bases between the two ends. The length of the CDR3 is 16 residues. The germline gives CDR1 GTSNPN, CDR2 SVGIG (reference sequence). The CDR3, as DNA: TGTGCCTGGAGTAGACCATGGGGGGAGGGGGGCACTGAAGCTTTCTTT. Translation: CAWSRPWGEGGTEAFF.

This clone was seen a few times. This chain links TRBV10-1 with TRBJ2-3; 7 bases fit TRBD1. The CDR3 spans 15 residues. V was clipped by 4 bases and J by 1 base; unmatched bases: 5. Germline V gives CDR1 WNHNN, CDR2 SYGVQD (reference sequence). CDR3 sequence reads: CASSARQGRTDTQYF. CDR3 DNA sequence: TGCGCCAGCAGTGCCCGACAGGGTCGCACAGATACGCAGTATTTT.

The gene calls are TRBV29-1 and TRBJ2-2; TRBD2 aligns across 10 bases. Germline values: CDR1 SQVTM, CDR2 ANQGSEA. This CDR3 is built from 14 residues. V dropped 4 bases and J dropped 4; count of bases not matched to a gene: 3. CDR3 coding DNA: TGCAGCGTTGGGGCTAGCGGGAGCACCGGGGAGCTGTTTTTT. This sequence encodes CSVGASGSTGELFF.